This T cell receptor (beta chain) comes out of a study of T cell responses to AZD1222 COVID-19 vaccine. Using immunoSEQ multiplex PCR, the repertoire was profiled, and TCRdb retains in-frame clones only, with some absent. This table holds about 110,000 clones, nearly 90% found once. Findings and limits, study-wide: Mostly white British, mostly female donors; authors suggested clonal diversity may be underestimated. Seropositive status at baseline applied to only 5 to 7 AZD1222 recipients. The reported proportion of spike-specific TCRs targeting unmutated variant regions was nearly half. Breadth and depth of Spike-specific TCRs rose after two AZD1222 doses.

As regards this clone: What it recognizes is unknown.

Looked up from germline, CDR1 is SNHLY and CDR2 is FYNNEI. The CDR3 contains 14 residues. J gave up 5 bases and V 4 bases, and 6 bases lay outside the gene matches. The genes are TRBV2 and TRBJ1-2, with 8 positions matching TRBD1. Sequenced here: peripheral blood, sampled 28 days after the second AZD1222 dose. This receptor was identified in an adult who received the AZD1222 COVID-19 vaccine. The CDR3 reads CASSGTGFLYGYTF. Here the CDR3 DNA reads TGTGCCAGCAGTGGGACAGGGTTCTTATATGGCTACACCTTC. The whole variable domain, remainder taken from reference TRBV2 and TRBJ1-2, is EPEVTQTPSHQVTQMGQEVILRCVPISNHLYFYWYRQILGQKVEFLVSFYNNEISEKSEIFDDQFSVERPDGSNFTLKIRSTKLEDSAMYFCASSGTGFLYGYTFGSGTRLTVV.